The entry that follows covers one T cell receptor (beta chain) sequence. No antigen is known for it. Trimming left V 3 bases short and J 4 bases short, with 9 bases between. This CDR3 has 13 residues. Germline values: CDR1 SGHVS, CDR2 FNYEAQ. A second PCR of about 6 to 11 cycles used a sample-barcoded 5' primer and a J-beta primer mix. Each CDR3 protein gets one entry after TCRdb re-called the 5' RACE reads with MiXCR. The sample yields over 500,000 distinct CDR3 sequences, around 27% seen once. Isolated per sample were at least 7 million PBMCs. The record originates from a study of blood T cells in healthy people across ages. General study results and limits: Relative to aged donors, long-lived donors carried more naive CD4+ cells and displayed higher diversity.

Another study also made use of these data, one on T cells of mothers and their children.

The receptor was derived from a boy between 2 and 10 years old in good health. The sequencing input was blood. The V gene is TRBV7-6, the J gene TRBJ1-2; D is unclear. The CDR3 region has the DNA TGTGCCAGCAGCTTCGCAGGCACCTATGGCTACACCTTC. Its protein is CASSFAGTYGYTF.